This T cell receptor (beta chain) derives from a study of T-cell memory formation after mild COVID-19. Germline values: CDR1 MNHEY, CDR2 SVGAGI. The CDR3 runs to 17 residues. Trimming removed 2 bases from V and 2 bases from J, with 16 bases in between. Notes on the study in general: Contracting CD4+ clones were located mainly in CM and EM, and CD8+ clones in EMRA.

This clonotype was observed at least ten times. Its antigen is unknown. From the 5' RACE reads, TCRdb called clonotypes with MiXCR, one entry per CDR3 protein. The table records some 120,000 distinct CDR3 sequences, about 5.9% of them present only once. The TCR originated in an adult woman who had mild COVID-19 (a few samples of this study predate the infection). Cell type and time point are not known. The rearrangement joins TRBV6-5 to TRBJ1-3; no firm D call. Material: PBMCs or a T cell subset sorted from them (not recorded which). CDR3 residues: CASSYGRRSSTGNTIYF. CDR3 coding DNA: TGTGCCAGCAGTTACGGCAGGCGGTCATCCACTGGAAACACCATATATTTT.